The entry below gives a single T cell receptor (beta chain) sequence along with its context. The CDR3 loop spans 16 amino acids. Per germline, CDR1 SGHDN and CDR2 FVKESK. The ends were cut back, 3 bases at V and 3 bases at J, with 16 bases in the middle. Produced via immunoSEQ multiplex PCR; TCRdb's table is partial and in-frame only. The sample lists over a million clones; roughly 95% were seen once. The sample comes from a study of shared clonotypes between healthy human individuals. The sequenced sample consisted of naive CD4+ T cells sorted from blood. The subset is: CD45RA+ positively selected. This sequence was found in a man in his thirties or forties in good health. V usage is TRBV14 and J usage is TRBJ2-3; maybe TRBD2 (6 bases). CDR3 loop: CASSHRQLRGTDTQYF. In DNA form, the CDR3 reads TGTGCCAGCAGCCATAGACAGCTTCGGGGGACAGATACGCAGTATTTT.